Following are 13 T cell receptor beta chains from one sample sequenced in a study of early T cells in non-severe SARS-CoV-2 infection. TCRdb recomputed calls from the 5' RACE reads with MiXCR, one row per CDR3 protein. The sample carries about 61,000 distinct CDR3 sequences, 12% recorded once. The sequences come from whole blood, collected at baseline. All receptors derive from an adult who was a healthcare worker with PCR-confirmed SARS-CoV-2 infection or an uninfected control (not recorded which). The donor label of this sample is uncertain.

This clonotype has only a few counts. The CDR3 is CASSLTSLASNEQFF. CDR3 DNA: TGTGCCAGCAGCTTAACTTCACTGGCGAGCAATGAGCAGTTCTTC. This chain joins TRBV7-3 and TRBJ2-1; D is unresolved. CDR3 length: 15 amino acids. Per the germline V gene, CDR1 is SGHTA and CDR2 is FQGTGA. V gave up 0 bases and J gave up 6 bases, with 12 bases separating them.

The chain links TRBV7-2 to TRBJ1-2; TRBD1 matches at 8 bases. The CDR3 is made up of 14 amino acids. CDR1 and CDR2 from the germline V gene are SGHTA and FQGNSA. The J segment lost 4 bases and the V segment lost 6 bases, leaving 7 bases of the junction unmatched. CDR3 protein: CASRAPGGAYGYTF. CDR3 DNA: TGTGCCAGCAGGGCACCAGGGGGCGCCTATGGCTACACCTTC.

The chain couples TRBV5-5 to TRBJ1-5; D gene unclear. Germline V gene lookup returns CDR1 SGHKS and CDR2 YYEKEE (reference sequence). The CDR3 runs to 16 residues. V was pared by 0 bases and J by 3 bases, with 13 bases between. CDR3 residues: CASSLVMTNPNQPQHF. DNA of the CDR3: TGTGCCAGCAGCTTGGTCATGACAAATCCCAATCAGCCCCAGCATTTT.

This chain joins TRBV12-3 or TRBV12-4 and TRBJ2-1; no definite D call. V lost 3 bases, J lost 10 bases, and 13 bases lay in between. CDR3 size: 13 residues. The CDR3 DNA sequence: TGTGCCAGCAGTTTGATTTCCTCCAGGGAGCAGTTCTTC. Translation: CASSLISSREQFF.

The chain carries TRBV3-1 and TRBJ2-3; D gene ambiguous. V lost 2 bases and J 2 bases, leaving 8 bases between the germline ends. This CDR3 spans 14 amino acids. In germline, CDR1 is LGHDT, CDR2 YNNKEL (reference sequence). The CDR3 spells CASSQIVSTDTQYF. The CDR3 DNA sequence: TGTGCCAGCAGCCAAATTGTCTCCACAGATACGCAGTATTTT.

This sequence joins TRBV11-2 and TRBJ2-1; perhaps TRBD2 as D (6 bases). The CDR3 runs to 16 residues. In germline, CDR1 is SGHAT, CDR2 FQNNGV. Trimming shortened V by 4 bases and J by 4 bases, and 17 bases separated the two germline ends. The DNA of the CDR3 is TGTGCCAGCAGCTCAGACATACCGGGAGAATACAATGAGCAGTTCTTC. Residues: CASSSDIPGEYNEQFF.

This clonotype was detected ten times or more. The chain links TRBV7-2 to TRBJ2-7; D ambiguous. Trimming took 0 bases from V and 4 from J, leaving 13 bases between them. CDR3 length: 15 residues. Germline V gene lookup returns CDR1 SGHTA and CDR2 FQGNSA. Written as DNA, the CDR3 is TGTGCCAGCAGCTTAGCGGCCAACGAGGATTACGAGCAGTACGTC. Translated: CASSLAANEDYEQYV.

V and J are TRBV18 and TRBJ1-1; D gene ambiguous. In germline, CDR1 is KGHSH, CDR2 LQKENI. The CDR3 has 14 amino acids. Between the trimmed V and J ends, which lost 3 bases and 0 bases, there was a span of 8 bases. CDR3 amino acids: CASSPYQLNTEAFF. CDR3 sequence (DNA): TGTGCCAGCTCACCGTATCAGCTGAACACTGAAGCTTTCTTT.

In its sample, this clonotype was seen a few times. The genes are TRBV5-1 and TRBJ1-1; perhaps TRBD1 as D (6 bases). Germline V gene lookup returns CDR1 SGHRS and CDR2 YFSETQ. The CDR3 covers 14 residues. V lost 4 bases and J lost 1, with 11 bases in between. CDR3 in amino acids: CASSGTGPNTEAFF. Here the CDR3 DNA reads TGCGCCAGCAGCGGAACAGGGCCGAACACTGAAGCTTTCTTT.

The J gene is TRBJ1-2, the V gene TRBV4-1; no firm D call. Trimming shortened V by 1 base and J by 4 bases, and 10 bases separated the two germline ends. The germline CDR1 and CDR2 sequences are MGHRA and YSYEKL. The CDR3 extends over 14 amino acids. CDR3 in DNA: TGCGCCAGCAGCCAAGGTGACTCCTCCTATGGCTACACCTTC. Amino acid sequence: CASSQGDSSYGYTF.

The sample holds many counts of this clonotype. The chain uses TRBV3-1 and TRBJ2-4; D is uncertain. CDR1 and CDR2 from the germline V gene are LGHDT and YNNKEL (reference sequence). The CDR3 runs to 12 residues. Trimming cost V 3 bases and J 5 bases, with 5 bases left between them. Here the CDR3 DNA reads TGTGCCAGCAGCCAGGTCGAAAACATTCAGTACTTC. Its protein is CASSQVENIQYF.

The rearrangement joins TRBV15 to TRBJ2-2, with D maybe TRBD1 (5 bases). Germline-derived CDR1 and CDR2 are LNHNV and YYDKDF (reference sequence). The V and J ends lost 0 bases and 6 bases respectively, with 11 bases between them. The CDR3 extends over 15 amino acids. This CDR3 is CATSREKTVAGELFF. In DNA, the CDR3 is TGTGCCACCAGCAGAGAGAAGACAGTTGCCGGGGAGCTGTTTTTT.

This clonotype was counted between two and nine times. V usage is TRBV5-1 and J usage is TRBJ2-3; 8 bases align to TRBD2. The ends lost 3 bases at V and 3 bases at J; junction bases unmatched: 9. This CDR3 has 16 amino acids. CDR1 is SGHRS and CDR2 is YFSETQ in the germline V gene. The DNA of the CDR3 is TGCGCCAGCAGCTCCCCCGCGGGGGGCCAGACAGATACGCAGTATTTT. Residues: CASSSPAGGQTDTQYF. The full variable domain, its missing parts supplied by reference TRBV5-1 and TRBJ2-3, is KAGVTQTPRYLIKTRGQQVTLSCSPISGHRSVSWYQQTPGQGLQFLFEYFSETQRNKGNFPGRFSGRQFSNSRSEMNVSTLELGDSALYLCASSSPAGGQTDTQYFGPGTRLTVL.